This TCR beta chain was obtained from a study of CD8+CD57+ T cells in acquired aplastic anemia. As for the study in general: When averaged, DNA from sorted CD4+ and CD8+ cells came to around 3.1 ug. Study-wide findings and caveats: For CD8+ Simpson's diversity, patients and controls showed no significant difference.

Genomic DNA, serving as template, underwent TCR beta VDJ and CDR3 profiling. TCRdb re-called the reads through MiXCR, storing one row per CDR3 protein. The sample carries approximately 190,000 distinct CDR3 sequences, 40% to 50% recorded once. All patients picked for sequencing had shown, by flow cytometry, an expansion of CD8+CD57+ cells. A severe acquired aplastic anemia diagnosis applied to all patients. Germline V CDR1 and CDR2: LNHNV, YYDKDF (reference sequence). This CDR3 is 15 amino acids long. To note about this clonotype: The antigen remains unidentified. One junction end does not reproduce the germline sequence, and a read error may be involved.

The specimen sequenced was sorted CD4+, CD8+, or CD8+CD57+ T cells (not recorded which) from PBMCs. The clonotype originates from a human donor with aplastic anemia. The chain couples TRBV15 to TRBJ1-2; TRBD1 matches 8 bases. The CDR3 is CATSSRTGNGYGCTF. The CDR3 nucleotides are TGTGCCACCAGCAGTAGGACAGGGAATGGCTATGGCTGCACCTTC.